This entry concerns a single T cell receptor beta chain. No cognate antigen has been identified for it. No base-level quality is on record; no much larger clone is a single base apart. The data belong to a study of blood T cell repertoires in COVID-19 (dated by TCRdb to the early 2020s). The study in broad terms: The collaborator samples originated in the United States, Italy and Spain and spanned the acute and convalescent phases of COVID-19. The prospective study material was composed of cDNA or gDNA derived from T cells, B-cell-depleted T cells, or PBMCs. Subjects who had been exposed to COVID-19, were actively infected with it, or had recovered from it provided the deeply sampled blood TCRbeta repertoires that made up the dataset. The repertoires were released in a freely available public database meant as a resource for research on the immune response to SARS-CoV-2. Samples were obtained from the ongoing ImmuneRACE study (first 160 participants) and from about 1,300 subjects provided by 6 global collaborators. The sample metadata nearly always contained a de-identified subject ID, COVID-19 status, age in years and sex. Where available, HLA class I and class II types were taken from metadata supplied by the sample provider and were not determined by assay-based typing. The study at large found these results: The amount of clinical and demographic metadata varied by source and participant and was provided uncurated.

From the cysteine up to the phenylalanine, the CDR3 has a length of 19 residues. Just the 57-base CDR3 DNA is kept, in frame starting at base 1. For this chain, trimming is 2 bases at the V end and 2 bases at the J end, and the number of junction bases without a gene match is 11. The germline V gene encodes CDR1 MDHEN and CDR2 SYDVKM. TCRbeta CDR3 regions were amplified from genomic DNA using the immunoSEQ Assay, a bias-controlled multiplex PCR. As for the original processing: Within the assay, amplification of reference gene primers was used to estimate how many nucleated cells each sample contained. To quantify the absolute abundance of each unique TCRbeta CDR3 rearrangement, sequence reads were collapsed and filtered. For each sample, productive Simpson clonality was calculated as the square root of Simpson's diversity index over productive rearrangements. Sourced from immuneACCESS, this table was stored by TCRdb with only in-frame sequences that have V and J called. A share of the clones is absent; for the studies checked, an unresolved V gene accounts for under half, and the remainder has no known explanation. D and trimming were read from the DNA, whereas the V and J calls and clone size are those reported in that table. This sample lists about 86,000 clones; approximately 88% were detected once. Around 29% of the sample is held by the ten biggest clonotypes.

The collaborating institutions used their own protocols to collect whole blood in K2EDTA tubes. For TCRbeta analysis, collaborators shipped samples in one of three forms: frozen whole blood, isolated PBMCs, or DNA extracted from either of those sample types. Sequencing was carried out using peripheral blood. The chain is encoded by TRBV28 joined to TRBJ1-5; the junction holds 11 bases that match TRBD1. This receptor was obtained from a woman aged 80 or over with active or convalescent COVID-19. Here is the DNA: TGTGCCAGCAGTTTAAGGGCCGGACAGGGGGCCGGGGGCAATCAGCCCCAGCATTTT. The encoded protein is CASSLRAGQGAGGNQPQHF. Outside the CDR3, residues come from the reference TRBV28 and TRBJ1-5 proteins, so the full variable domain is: DVKVTQSSRYLVKRTGEKVFLECVQDMDHENMFWYRQDPGLGLRLIYFSYDVKMKEKGDIPEGYSVSREKKERFSLILESASTNQTSMYLCASSLRAGQGAGGNQPQHFGDGTRLSIL.